The clone carrying this T cell receptor (beta chain) was counted many times. This record comes from a study of CD8+ T cells in alopecia areata. Extracted RNA was reverse transcribed into cDNA, the sequencing template. Sequencing was performed with immunoSEQ multiplex PCR; in TCRdb, only in-frame clones are kept and a portion is missing. The table has 140,000 or so clones, 40% to 65% seen once; the top ten hold 0.95% to 1%. CDR1 is LNHDA, CDR2 SQIVND, per germline (reference sequence). V shed 1 base and J shed 5 bases, with 15 bases lying between them. There are 16 residues in the CDR3. Alopecia areata patients provided lesional scalp punch biopsies and peripheral blood, both collected for the study.

The material sequenced was CD4+ T cells sorted from blood, taken at week 0. The origin of this receptor is a human donor with alopecia areata. The chain uses TRBV19 and TRBJ1-5; perhaps TRBD1 as D (6 bases). Written as DNA, the CDR3 is TGTGCCAGTAGTATAGGTTTACAGGGTTCGCATCAGCCCCAGCATTTT. This encodes CASSIGLQGSHQPQHF.